A selection of T cell receptor beta chains follows, all from one sample in a study of blood T cell repertoires in COVID-19. Generated by immunoSEQ multiplex PCR, the TCRdb table keeps only in-frame clones and is missing some. The repertoire holds about 130,000 clones, with approximately 83% as singletons. Source material: peripheral blood. Receptors were obtained from a woman aged 45 to 65 who had recovered from COVID-19. The CDR3 runs from the conserved cysteine through the conserved F or W. A D gene is named only where the DNA matches it firmly. Some rows have no size entry. The others give once, few or many, or a class for an expanded clone.

V gene	clone size	D gene	J gene	CDR3 protein	CDR3 DNA
TRBV5-1	-	-	TRBJ1-3	CASSLASVYSGNTIYF	TGCGCCAGCAGCTTGGCCAGCGTTTACTCTGGAAACACCATATATTTT
TRBV29-1	-	TRBD2	TRBJ2-3	CSAPRGGGSEDTQYF	TGCAGCGCCCCCCGGGGGGGCGGGAGTGAGGATACGCAGTATTTT
TRBV2	once	-	TRBJ2-7	CASSDRGSSYEQYF	TGTGCCAGCAGTGATCGTGGGAGCTCCTACGAGCAGTACTTC
TRBV7-8	-	-	TRBJ2-1	CASSLDTNNEQFF	TGTGCCAGCAGCTTGGACACAAACAATGAGCAGTTCTTC
TRBV5-1	-	-	TRBJ2-1	CASSLVRRNEQFF	TGCGCCAGCAGCTTAGTAAGGAGAAATGAGCAGTTCTTC
TRBV2	-	-	TRBJ2-1	CASRPAQGLRNEQFF	TGTGCCAGCAGACCAGCCCAGGGGTTGAGGAATGAGCAGTTCTTC
TRBV19	-	-	TRBJ1-1	CASSIRANRRNTEAFF	TGTGCCAGTAGTATAAGGGCAAACAGGCGGAACACTGAAGCTTTCTTT
TRBV7-2	-	-	TRBJ1-5	CASRLTYLDSSNQPQHF	TGTGCCAGCAGGCTCACCTATCTGGACAGTAGCAATCAGCCCCAGCATTTT
TRBV10-3	-	TRBD2	TRBJ2-1	CAIRTSGGAIHEQFF	TGTGCCATAAGGACTAGCGGGGGGGCAATCCATGAGCAGTTCTTC
TRBV12-3/TRBV12-4	many	-	TRBJ2-2	CASSPNTGELFF	TGTGCCAGCAGCCCTAACACCGGGGAGCTGTTTTTT
TRBV7-2	-	TRBD1	TRBJ1-2	CASRRGQGYGYTF	TGTGCCAGCAGGCGAGGACAGGGCTATGGCTACACCTTC
TRBV27	-	-	TRBJ1-1	CASSFGRGTTEAFF	TGTGCCAGCAGTTTCGGCCGGGGTACGACTGAAGCTTTCTTT
TRBV4-1	few	TRBD1	TRBJ1-2	CASSLGTATNYGYTF	TGCGCCAGCAGCCTAGGGACAGCTACTAACTATGGCTACACCTTC
TRBV4-1	-	TRBD2	TRBJ2-2	CASSQRTSGSGTGELFF	TGCGCCAGCAGCCAAAGAACTAGCGGGAGTGGGACCGGGGAGCTGTTTTTT
TRBV5-4	-	TRBD1	TRBJ1-2	CASSLGSGQNYGYTF	TGTGCCAGCAGCTTGGGATCGGGACAGAACTATGGCTACACCTTC
TRBV30	-	-	TRBJ2-7	CAWSTTGYEQYF	TGTGCCTGGAGTACAACGGGGTACGAGCAGTACTTC
TRBV27	-	-	TRBJ1-2	CASSLVPGGYGYTF	TGTGCCAGCAGTTTAGTACCCGGGGGGTATGGCTACACCTTC
TRBV5-6	-	TRBD2	TRBJ2-1	CASSLALAGLGEQFF	TGTGCCAGCAGCTTGGCCCTAGCGGGGCTGGGTGAGCAGTTCTTC
TRBV30	-	TRBD1	TRBJ1-2	CAWSRDSNYGYTF	TGTGCCTGGTCCCGGGACAGTAACTATGGCTACACCTTC
TRBV6-5	-	-	TRBJ2-4	CASRGGDLAKNIQYF	TGTGCCAGCAGGGGAGGAGACCTAGCCAAAAACATTCAGTACTTC
TRBV3-1/TRBV3-2	-	TRBD1	TRBJ1-1	CASSARQGVGKAFF	TGTGCCAGCAGCGCAAGACAGGGGGTGGGGAAAGCTTTCTTT
TRBV5-4	-	-	TRBJ1-6	CASSLQGPNSPLHF	TGTGCCAGCAGCTTACAGGGCCCCAATTCACCCCTCCACTTT
TRBV7-2	-	-	TRBJ2-7	CASSLALSFSPEQYF	TGTGCCAGCAGCTTAGCGTTATCCTTTTCTCCCGAGCAGTACTTC
TRBV6-1	-	TRBD1	TRBJ2-5	CASSEQGVGRETQYF	TGTGCCAGCAGTGAACAGGGGGTGGGAAGAGAGACCCAGTACTTC
TRBV4-2	few	-	TRBJ2-7	CASSQLTDGEQYF	TGTGCCAGCAGCCAACTCACAGACGGCGAGCAGTACTTC
TRBV2	few	-	TRBJ1-1	CASTDRVTEAFF	TGTGCCAGCACAGACAGAGTCACTGAAGCTTTCTTT
TRBV30	few	-	TRBJ2-3	CARGGPSSTDTQYF	TGTGCGAGGGGGGGGCCCTCCAGCACAGATACGCAGTATTTT
TRBV6-1	-	-	TRBJ1-3	CASREGGHGNTIYF	TGTGCCAGCAGGGAAGGGGGGCATGGAAACACCATATATTTT
TRBV5-1	-	TRBD2	TRBJ2-5	CASSWPGLAGEETQYF	TGCGCCAGCAGCTGGCCCGGACTAGCGGGAGAAGAGACCCAGTACTTC
TRBV18	-	TRBD2	TRBJ2-7	CASSPGTTNYEQYF	TGTGCCAGCTCACCGGGGACTACTAATTACGAGCAGTACTTC
TRBV6-1	-	-	TRBJ2-7	CASSEGHYEQYF	TGTGCCAGCAGTGAAGGTCACTACGAGCAGTACTTC
TRBV11-3	once	TRBD2	TRBJ2-3	CASSLNLGLAGDTQYF	TGTGCCAGCAGCCTCAATCTAGGACTAGCGGGAGATACGCAGTATTTT
TRBV7-9	-	-	TRBJ1-2	CASSLGGGYTF	TGTGCCAGCAGCCTCGGGGGTGGCTACACCTTC
TRBV27	-	TRBD1	TRBJ2-1	CASSHPTHRDRGYNEQFF	TGTGCCAGCAGTCACCCCACGCACCGGGACAGAGGATACAATGAGCAGTTCTTC
TRBV14	-	-	TRBJ2-1	CASSQDVRGAGEQFF	TGTGCCAGCAGCCAAGATGTAAGAGGAGCGGGTGAGCAGTTCTTC
TRBV5-1	-	-	TRBJ1-1	CASSFGGLRNTEAFF	TGCGCCAGCAGCTTTGGCGGGCTCCGGAACACTGAAGCTTTCTTT
TRBV18	-	TRBD1	TRBJ2-1	CASSPETGLDEQFF	TGTGCCAGCTCACCTGAGACAGGGTTGGATGAGCAGTTCTTC
TRBV2	-	TRBD1	TRBJ1-5	CASSGEQGPSWPQHF	TGTGCCAGCAGTGGAGAACAGGGGCCATCGTGGCCCCAGCATTTT
TRBV29-1	-	-	TRBJ1-2	CSVVAAMRGYTF	TGCAGCGTTGTCGCAGCAATGCGGGGCTACACCTTC
TRBV2	-	TRBD1	TRBJ2-1	CASALQGTYNEQFF	TGTGCCAGCGCCCTACAGGGGACATACAATGAGCAGTTCTTC
TRBV11-2	-	TRBD2	TRBJ2-1	CASSLRPISGEDGNEQFF	TGTGCCAGCAGCCTTAGACCGATTAGCGGGGAAGATGGCAATGAGCAGTTCTTC
TRBV4-3	-	TRBD2	TRBJ2-2	CASSPLAGGSTGELFF	TGCGCCAGCAGCCCACTAGCGGGAGGCAGTACCGGGGAGCTGTTTTTT
TRBV19	-	-	TRBJ1-4	CASSITQGYGEKLFF	TGTGCCAGTAGTATCACCCAGGGGTACGGTGAAAAACTGTTTTTT
TRBV7-2	-	-	TRBJ1-2	CASSVSTRRLTF	TGTGCCAGCAGCGTCTCGACGAGGAGGTTAACCTTC
TRBV13	-	-	TRBJ2-7	CASSLGSASYEQYF	TGTGCCAGCAGCTTAGGTAGCGCATCCTACGAGCAGTACTTC
TRBV29-1	-	TRBD2	TRBJ2-1	CSVVVSGNLNEQFF	TGCAGCGTTGTGGTTAGCGGGAACCTCAATGAGCAGTTCTTC
TRBV19	-	TRBD1	TRBJ2-7	CASSKGQVTIYEQYF	TGTGCCAGTAGTAAAGGACAGGTAACAATCTACGAGCAGTACTTC
TRBV5-6	once	TRBD2	TRBJ2-1	CASSLVGGGPNEQFF	TGTGCCAGCAGCTTGGTGGGCGGGGGTCCCAATGAGCAGTTCTTC
TRBV19	-	-	TRBJ1-6	CASSPLRVRNSPLHF	TGTGCCAGTAGTCCTCTTAGAGTCAGGAATTCACCCCTCCACTTT
TRBV4-2	once	TRBD1	TRBJ1-1	CASSHTGTANTEAFF	TGTGCCAGCAGCCATACCGGGACAGCGAACACTGAAGCTTTCTTT
TRBV6-5	-	TRBD1	TRBJ2-7	CASTRSGTGVQEQYF	TGTGCCAGCACGAGATCCGGGACAGGGGTGCAGGAGCAGTACTTC
TRBV6-5	-	TRBD1	TRBJ1-2	CASRLTGTAYGYTF	TGTGCCAGCAGACTAACCGGGACAGCCTATGGCTACACCTTC
TRBV25-1	once	-	TRBJ1-2	CASSEFGEYGYTF	TGTGCCAGCAGTGAATTCGGGGAGTATGGCTACACCTTC